The 29 T cell receptor beta chains presented below share a single source sample, sequenced in a study of shared T cell receptors in the human thymus. Some clones are missing from TCRdb's copy, which holds only in-frame ones; the method was immunoSEQ multiplex PCR. This repertoire shows 500,000 to 750,000 clones, approximately 88% found once; its top ten account for about 0.01%. These data are also associated with another study on human thymus T cells.

The specimen sequenced was thymocytes. These receptors were taken from a boy under two years old with a congenital heart defect.

The V gene is TRBV7-9, the J gene TRBJ2-5; weak D call: TRBD2 (5 bases). The CDR3 extends over 17 amino acids. Germline V gene sequence: CDR1 SEHNR, CDR2 FQNEAQ (reference sequence). Trimming removed 0 bases from V and 4 bases from J, with 18 bases in between. CDR3 amino acids: CASSLAVTIRVGETQYF. The CDR3 bases are TGTGCCAGCAGCTTAGCGGTGACTATCCGTGTCGGAGAGACCCAGTACTTC.

The gene calls are TRBV4-1 and TRBJ2-5; TRBD2 is a possible D gene (5 bases). Judging by the DNA end, TRBJ2-7 fits better; the J call may be wrong. The germline V gene has CDR1 MGHRA and CDR2 YSYEKL. The CDR3 loop spans 15 amino acids. DNA for the CDR3: TGCGCCAGCAGCCAAGATAGGACTTGGGCCTACGAGCAGTACTTC. Protein product: CASSQDRTWAYEQYF.

The sample holds a few counts of this clone. This chain connects TRBV28 to TRBJ2-5, with D uncertain. Trimming shortened V by 1 base and J by 1 base, and 19 bases separated the two germline ends. The germline CDR1 and CDR2 sequences are MDHEN and SYDVKM. This CDR3 comprises 18 residues. CDR3 sequence: CASSLSPSYGDTQETQYF. The CDR3, as DNA: TGTGCCAGCAGTTTATCGCCCTCTTATGGAGATACCCAAGAGACCCAGTACTTC.

This chain joins TRBV5-4 and TRBJ2-7; 8 nucleotides agree with TRBD1. The V gene end was trimmed by 1 base and the J gene end by 4 bases; junction bases not matched to a gene: 7. Germline values: CDR1 SGHNT, CDR2 YYREEE (reference sequence). The CDR3 sequence is 15 residues long. The DNA of the CDR3 is TGTGCCAGCAGCTTGACCGGACAGGGACAGTACGAGCAGTACTTC. It yields the protein CASSLTGQGQYEQYF.

This clone occurred once. CDR3 residues: CASGLGRGTGGFYNEQFF. The DNA for the CDR3 is TGTGCTAGTGGTTTGGGGAGGGGGACGGGAGGGTTCTACAATGAGCAGTTCTTC. The chain recombines TRBV12-5 with TRBJ2-1; 8 bases map to TRBD2. The CDR3 is 18 residues long. Trimming removed 1 base from V and 3 bases from J; junction bases left unmatched: 11. CDR1 is LGHNT and CDR2 is FRNRAP in the germline V gene.

J is TRBJ1-2 and V is TRBV9; 7 nucleotides line up with TRBD1. This CDR3 spans 19 amino acids. The germline gives CDR1 SGDLS, CDR2 YYNGEE. Trimming cost V 3 bases and J 0 bases; bases outside gene matches: 17. CDR3 region: CASSEWGALPRGSNYGYTF. The CDR3 DNA reads as TGTGCCAGCAGCGAGTGGGGGGCCCTTCCCAGGGGGTCTAACTATGGCTACACCTTC.

The chain links TRBV10-1 to TRBJ2-5, with 9 bases identical to TRBD1. The CDR3 runs to 15 residues. Germline values: CDR1 WNHNN, CDR2 SYGVQD (reference sequence). V shed 9 bases, J shed 2 bases, and the junction held 10 bases outside the gene matches. The CDR3 reads CARILTGQGQETQYF. CDR3 DNA: TGCGCCAGGATTCTGACGGGACAGGGACAAGAGACCCAGTACTTC.

The V gene is TRBV28, the J gene TRBJ2-3; 11 bases match TRBD2. CDR1 is MDHEN and CDR2 is SYDVKM in the germline V gene. Trimming at V came to 6 bases and at J to 1 base, leaving 9 bases not matched to a gene. The CDR3 has 17 amino acids. CDR3 DNA sequence: TGTGCCAGCAGCTTACTAGCGGGAGTAGGGGGCACAGATACGCAGTATTTT. Protein sequence: CASSLLAGVGGTDTQYF.

The chain has TRBV27 and TRBJ1-2; 9 bases match TRBD1. The V and J ends lost 6 bases and 6 bases, in that order; junction bases with no gene match: 5. The germline V gene encodes CDR1 MNHEY and CDR2 SMNVEV (reference sequence). The CDR3 covers 13 residues. CDR3 protein: CASSHRGLDGYTF. The CDR3, as DNA: TGTGCCAGCAGCCACAGGGGGCTGGATGGCTACACCTTC.

The J gene is TRBJ2-3, the V gene TRBV9; 11 bases map to TRBD2. V shed 4 bases and J 3 bases; nucleotides not matched to a gene: 7. Germline V gene sequence: CDR1 SGDLS, CDR2 YYNGEE. This CDR3 has 16 residues. Written as DNA, the CDR3 is TGTGCCAGCAGCCCACGGACTAGCGGGTCTACAGATACGCAGTATTTT. This sequence encodes CASSPRTSGSTDTQYF.

The gene calls are TRBV5-5 and TRBJ1-2; the D is unclear. The CDR3 consists of 14 residues. The V gene's germline CDR1 is SGHKS and CDR2 YYEKEE (reference sequence). Between the trimmed V and J ends, which lost 1 base and 6 bases, there was a span of 13 bases. CDR3 protein: CASSLPPGSHGYTF. Here the CDR3 DNA reads TGTGCCAGCAGCTTGCCCCCAGGATCCCATGGCTACACCTTC.

The CDR3 sequence is CASSLPRAGTDTQYF. CDR3 sequence (DNA): TGTGCCAGCAGCTTACCTAGGGCAGGGACAGATACGCAGTATTTT. This rearrangement joins TRBV7-9 to TRBJ2-3, with D perhaps matching TRBD1 (5 bases). Germline CDR1 and CDR2: SEHNR and FQNEAQ (reference sequence). The ends were cut back, 2 bases at V and 3 bases at J, with 12 bases in the middle. The CDR3 spans 15 residues.

J is TRBJ1-1 and V is TRBV4-1; D may be TRBD1 (6 bases). The V gene lost 4 bases and the J gene lost 4 bases, with 19 bases spanning the gap. Germline V lookup: CDR1 MGHRA, CDR2 YSYEKL. The CDR3 length is 16 residues. CDR3 in amino acids: CASSRELQGSGTEAFF. CDR3 nucleotide sequence: TGCGCCAGCAGCCGCGAGCTACAGGGATCGGGCACTGAAGCTTTCTTT.

The chain uses TRBV7-6 and TRBJ2-5, with D tentatively TRBD2 (5 bases). Germline V gene data show CDR1 as SGHVS and CDR2 as FNYEAQ. Trimming took off 3 bases at V and 2 bases at J, with 10 bases between the two ends. This CDR3 is built from 14 residues. This CDR3 reads CASSFGLNQETQYF. The DNA for the CDR3 is TGTGCCAGCAGCTTCGGACTCAATCAAGAGACCCAGTACTTC.

The chain uses TRBV30 and TRBJ1-2; D might be TRBD1 (6 bases). CDR1 is GTSNPN, CDR2 SVGIG, per germline (reference sequence). This CDR3 region has 14 residues. Trimming removed 1 base at V and 4 bases at J, with 13 bases between. In DNA, the CDR3 is TGTGCCTGGAGTGCAGGGGATTACCCCTATGGCTACACCTTC. Translated, it gives CAWSAGDYPYGYTF.

In its sample, this clone was seen a few times. The chain has TRBV7-2 and TRBJ2-7; 13 nucleotides agree with TRBD2. V dropped 6 bases and J dropped 3; count of bases not matched to a gene: 5. Germline V gives CDR1 SGHTA, CDR2 FQGNSA. This CDR3 region has 15 residues. The chain's CDR3 is CASRILAGGNYEQYF. CDR3 DNA: TGTGCCAGCAGAATACTAGCGGGGGGGAACTACGAGCAGTACTTC.

This clone was detected only a few times. The chain combines TRBV5-4 with TRBJ1-2, with D perhaps matching TRBD1 (6 bases). This CDR3 spans 16 amino acids. V lost 0 bases, J lost 7 bases, and 19 bases lay in between. Germline V gene sequence: CDR1 SGHNT, CDR2 YYREEE (reference sequence). The CDR3 here is CASSLGPRWGGAGYTF. CDR3 DNA: TGTGCCAGCAGCTTGGGTCCTCGGTGGGGGGGCGCTGGCTACACCTTC.

This chain's CDR3 is CASSESSGSYEQYF. In DNA form, the CDR3 reads TGTGCCAGCAGTGAGTCTAGCGGGTCCTACGAGCAGTACTTC. This chain joins TRBV25-1 and TRBJ2-7, with TRBD2 matching over 8 bases. With V trimmed by 3 bases and J by 1 base, 2 bases remained unmatched. Germline loops: CDR1 MGHDK, CDR2 SYGVNS. The CDR3 consists of 14 residues.

The table lists this clone with a few counts. The V and J genes are TRBV19 and TRBJ2-2; D possibly corresponds to TRBD2 (5 bases). Germline assignment: CDR1 LNHDA and CDR2 SQIVND (reference sequence). This CDR3 is 14 amino acids long. The germline V and J ends were trimmed by 5 bases and 7 bases, with 14 bases remaining between them. CDR3 sequence: CASSFGGGGGELFF. CDR3 nucleotides: TGTGCCAGTAGTTTCGGTGGAGGTGGCGGGGAGCTGTTTTTT. Drawing the rest from reference TRBV19 and TRBJ2-2, the complete variable domain is DGGITQSPKYLFRKEGQNVTLSCEQNLNHDAMYWYRQDPGQGLRLIYYSQIVNDFQKGDIAEGYSVSREKKESFPLTVTSAQKNPTAFYLCASSFGGGGGELFFGEGSRLTVL.

The chain is built from TRBV5-1 and TRBJ2-7; a possible D gene is TRBD1 (6 bases). Per the germline V gene, CDR1 is SGHRS and CDR2 is YFSETQ. V lost 4 bases and J 4 bases, leaving 27 bases between the germline ends. The CDR3 is 18 residues long. CDR3 sequence reads: CASSQKKQAGEGLYEQYF. DNA for the CDR3: TGCGCCAGCAGCCAAAAAAAACAAGCAGGGGAAGGGTTATACGAGCAGTACTTC.

This chain uses TRBV28 with TRBJ2-3; tentative D call: TRBD2 (5 bases). This CDR3 region has 14 residues. V lost 5 bases, J lost 6 bases, and 15 bases lay in between. CDR1 is MDHEN and CDR2 is SYDVKM in the germline V gene. The CDR3 here is CASSPLEVADTQYF. In DNA, the CDR3 is TGTGCCAGCAGTCCATTAGAGGTAGCGGATACGCAGTATTTT.

V usage is TRBV6-5 and J usage is TRBJ2-7, with TRBD2 matching 8 bases. The CDR3 covers 16 residues. CDR1 and CDR2 (germline): MNHEY, SVGAGI. J was trimmed by 0 bases and V by 2 bases; bases with no gene match: 6. CDR3 loop: CASSYHPGTSSYEQYF. In DNA, the CDR3 is TGTGCCAGCAGTTACCATCCCGGGACTAGCTCCTACGAGCAGTACTTC.

V is TRBV5-4 and J is TRBJ2-1; the match to TRBD2 covers 13 bases. Trimming took 4 bases from V and 5 from J; bases not matched to a gene: 12. Germline assignment: CDR1 SGHNT and CDR2 YYREEE (reference sequence). The CDR3 sequence is 18 residues long. CDR3 loop: CASSLRTSGSSLHNEQFF. The DNA of the CDR3 is TGTGCCAGCAGCCTTCGGACTAGCGGGAGCTCGCTGCACAATGAGCAGTTCTTC.

The chain couples TRBV7-6 to TRBJ2-1, with 9 bases fitting TRBD1. Per germline, CDR1 SGHVS and CDR2 FNYEAQ. The trim removed 1 base at V and 7 bases at J, leaving 5 bases unmatched. The CDR3 contains 15 residues. The CDR3 sequence is CASSLGGTGRNEQFF. CDR3 DNA sequence: TGTGCCAGCAGCTTAGGGGGGACAGGGAGGAATGAGCAGTTCTTC.

This rearrangement joins TRBV28 to TRBJ2-1; possible D gene TRBD2, 6 bases. Trimming took off 7 bases at V and 6 bases at J, with 19 bases between the two ends. Per the germline V gene, CDR1 is MDHEN and CDR2 is SYDVKM. The CDR3 loop spans 15 amino acids. The CDR3 is CASTAKRARFNEQFF. The CDR3 region has the DNA TGTGCCAGCACCGCAAAGCGGGCTCGATTCAATGAGCAGTTCTTC. The full variable domain, completed using reference TRBV28 and TRBJ2-1, is DVKVTQSSRYLVKRTGEKVFLECVQDMDHENMFWYRQDPGLGLRLIYFSYDVKMKEKGDIPEGYSVSREKKERFSLILESASTNQTSMYLCASTAKRARFNEQFFGPGTRLTVL.

The chain has TRBV7-2 and TRBJ2-2; a weak D match, TRBD2 (6 bases). In germline, CDR1 is SGHTA, CDR2 FQGNSA. This CDR3 has 13 residues. With 10 bases removed from V and 6 bases from J, the gap between germline ends came to 15 bases. The CDR3, as DNA: TGTGCCAACAACCGGAGGGCTCCCGGGGAGCTGTTTTTT. Translated: CANNRRAPGELFF.

The rearrangement uses TRBV11-2 and TRBJ2-7, with a tentative D call TRBD2 (5 bases). From germline, CDR1 is SGHAT and CDR2 FQNNGV. The V and J ends lost 5 bases and 5 bases respectively, with 13 bases between them. This CDR3 comprises 13 residues. DNA of the CDR3: TGTGCCAGCAGCACCCAACACGGGGACGAGCAGTACTTC. Encoded protein: CASSTQHGDEQYF.

V gene TRBV7-9 combines with J gene TRBJ2-5; D possibly corresponds to TRBD1 (6 bases). Trimming left V 5 bases short and J 4 bases short, with 17 bases between. This CDR3 has 15 residues. The germline V gene has CDR1 SEHNR and CDR2 FQNEAQ (reference sequence). The CDR3 DNA sequence: TGTGCCAGCAGCCAAGGGGGTTCGAGAGGAGAGACCCAGTACTTC. Translation gives CASSQGGSRGETQYF.

The chain has TRBV9 and TRBJ2-7; D might be TRBD2 (5 bases). The CDR3 is made up of 15 amino acids. Between the trimmed V and J ends, which lost 0 bases and 0 bases, there was a span of 10 bases. Germline V lookup: CDR1 SGDLS, CDR2 YYNGEE. CDR3 in DNA: TGTGCCAGCAGCGTAGCGGGCGGGCACTCCTACGAGCAGTACTTC. It is translated as CASSVAGGHSYEQYF.